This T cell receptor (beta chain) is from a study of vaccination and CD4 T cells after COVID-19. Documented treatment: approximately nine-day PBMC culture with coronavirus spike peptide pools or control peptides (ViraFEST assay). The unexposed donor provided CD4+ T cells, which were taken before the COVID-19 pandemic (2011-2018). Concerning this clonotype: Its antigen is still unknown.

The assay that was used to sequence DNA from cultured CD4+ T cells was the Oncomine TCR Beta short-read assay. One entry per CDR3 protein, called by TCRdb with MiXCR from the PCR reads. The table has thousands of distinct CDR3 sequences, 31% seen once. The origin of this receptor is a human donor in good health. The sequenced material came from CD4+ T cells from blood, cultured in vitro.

The CDR3 loop is CASRTGWDTGELFF. The CDR3 DNA follows: TGTGCCAGTAGGACAGGGTGGGACACCGGGGAGCTGTTTTTT. The chain couples TRBV19 to TRBJ2-2; 7 bases match TRBD1. V dropped 6 bases and J dropped 3; count of bases not matched to a gene: 4. Germline CDR1 and CDR2: LNHDA and SQIVND (reference sequence). The CDR3 sequence is 14 residues long. The whole variable domain, remainder taken from reference TRBV19 and TRBJ2-2, is DGGITQSPKYLFRKEGQNVTLSCEQNLNHDAMYWYRQDPGQGLRLIYYSQIVNDFQKGDIAEGYSVSREKKESFPLTVTSAQKNPTAFYLCASRTGWDTGELFFGEGSRLTVL.